This note documents a single T cell receptor beta chain sequence. This receptor's antigen is unknown. No base-level quality is on record; no much larger clone is a single base apart. The data belong to a study of T cells in Graves' hyperthyroidism and ophthalmopathy (dated by TCRdb to the late 2010s). About the full investigation: TCR V-J signatures able to tell the groups apart were searched for in a discovery cohort of 90 to 100 patients, of whom more than 40 had Graves' ophthalmopathy and about 55 had stable Graves' hyperthyroidism. Prospective prediction of ophthalmopathy was tested in an independent validation cohort consisting of some 20 hyperthyroidism patients and over 15 patients who later progressed to ophthalmopathy. The 80 to 100 discovery patients were randomly divided into training and test sets at a 7:3 ratio. In addition, the study compared T-cell repertoires in thyroid tissue and in blood from roughly 6 Graves' hyperthyroidism patients. Once sampling was done, hyperthyroidism patients were given methimazole at a starting dose of 30 mg daily, whereas ophthalmopathy patients were given high-dose intravenous methylprednisolone. According to the paper, TCR Vbeta CDR3 sequencing was carried out on about 140 peripheral blood samples, which came from about 45 ophthalmopathy, 70 to 80 hyperthyroidism and approximately 17 progressor patients.

The TCR beta CDR3 regions were amplified from RNA transcripts. The first round of RT-PCR for the TCR CDR3 was performed with the HTBI primer set and the Qiagen OneStep RT-PCR kit. The libraries were constructed in a second round of multiplex PCR and then size-selected and purified. Sequencing of the libraries was done on an Illumina HiSeq2000 using paired-end 100 bp reads. Processing in the source paper ran as follows. SOAPnuke was used to process the raw data, removing reads that contained adapters or uncalled bases, had a mean Phred below 15, or lacked an exact match to the constant primer or identifier. High-quality paired reads were merged with COPE v1.2.5, and unique nucleotide sequences were defined as clonotypes. MiTCR v1.1 was used to align clonotypes to the IMGT TRBV, TRBD and TRBJ reference segments. Only V-J combinations with frequency above 0.0001, covering about 99% of repertoires, were analysed. The TCS score was defined as F50 (clonal expansion) divided by E x V (chaos), with BLOSUM62-based TCRdist calculated between CDR3 peptides within each V-J. Welch's t-statistics and random forest reduced just over 500 V-J features to under 15, which were used in a naive Bayes classifier (R e1071). The Morisita-Horn index was used to measure how similar the thyroid and blood repertoires were. Using fastp at Q25 and MiXCR, TCRdb reprocessed the public reads and kept productive beta chains. Duplicate CDR3 protein sequences are folded into a single record with the most common DNA and genes. TCRdb's processing, not the study's, gives the V and J calls here. This sample holds 550,000 to 600,000 distinct CDR3 sequences; 46% were observed only once. The ten top clones hold roughly 19% of the sample.

Patients with uncontrolled infections, other autoimmune diseases, pregnancy or lactation were excluded. Diagnoses were established on the basis of clinical symptoms, serum thyroxine and TRAb, thyroid ultrasound, and orbital computed tomography. Trizol reagent was used to extract total RNA, and RNA quality was then checked on an Agilent 2100 Bioanalyzer. Summary of the overall study and its limitations: In cross-validation, a model built on a 13 V-J signature told ophthalmopathy apart from stable hyperthyroidism with 87.88% sensitivity and roughly 81% specificity, and in testing the same model reached 80%/75%. During validation, the model predicted progression to ophthalmopathy a median of approximately 7 months ahead of onset, with almost 71% sensitivity and almost 75% specificity. Most expanded thyroid clonotypes (frequency above 0.001) were also detected in blood, suggesting blood repertoires may reflect thyroid immune responses. No statistical method was used to fix the sample size in advance, and group allocation was not hidden from the investigators.

Counted from cysteine to phenylalanine, this CDR3 has 15 amino acids. Just CDR3 DNA is preserved here, 45 bases in frame from base 1. CDR1 and CDR2, looked up from the germline V gene, are SGHAT and FQNNGV. V is pared back by 5 bases and J by 3 bases, with 13 bases lying between the germline termini. Sequenced: peripheral blood or thyroid tissue (not recorded which). The chain uses TRBV11-2 and TRBJ1-4; the D gene is perhaps TRBD1, on 6 matching bases. The TCR sequence derives from an adult woman with Graves' disease, either hyperthyroidism or ophthalmopathy (not recorded which). Read as DNA, the sequence is TGTGCCAGCAGCCATCCGGGACAAGCTAATGAAAAACTGTTTTTT. This encodes CASSHPGQANEKLFF.